This T cell receptor (beta chain) was profiled in a study of T cell changes during pregnancy in multiple sclerosis. Germline values: CDR1 SGHDN, CDR2 FVKESK. The CDR3 extends over 15 amino acids. The V gene lost 3 bases and the J gene lost 4 bases, with 12 bases spanning the gap. Produced via immunoSEQ multiplex PCR; TCRdb's table is partial and in-frame only. The sample holds fewer than 45,000 clones, almost 95% seen once. The receptor's source is a female donor with multiple sclerosis, enrolled in a pregnancy study. The input for sequencing was CD8+ T cells from peripheral blood mononuclear cells, taken in the third trimester of pregnancy. This chain joins TRBV14 and TRBJ2-2; unclear D gene. CDR3 protein: CASSQQTFGTGELFF. For the CDR3, the DNA is TGTGCCAGCAGCCAGCAGACATTCGGCACCGGGGAGCTGTTTTTT.